This T cell receptor beta chain appears in the sequencing data of a study of T-cell reconstitution after alpha-beta-depleted transplantation in children. Whole-study results and caveats: Several hundred expanded graft clones reportedly were the source of alpha-beta T cells about two months after transplant. Recipient T cells and thymic progenitors that survived gave rise to the high TCRbeta diversity observed at day 60 in some patients. Counts and diversity of T cells one year after transplant came mostly from newly produced T cells.

This clonotype was seen ten or more times. Its specificity is not known. Preparation of the TCRbeta library involved a method that used unique molecular identifiers. TCRdb reprocessed the PCR reads with MiXCR, giving one entry per CDR3 protein. The sample records approximately 220,000 distinct CDR3 sequences, roughly 15% being singletons. The CDR3 loop spans 15 amino acids. V shed 5 bases and J 1 base; nucleotides not matched to a gene: 7. This material consisted of PBMCs, mostly from graft donor cells, taken 360 days after TCRalphabeta/CD19-depleted stem cell transplant. This clonotype was sampled from a male patient between 2 and 15 years old who had a stem cell transplant for acute lymphoblastic leukemia, so the T cells may come from the graft donor. The V gene is TRBV12-3 or TRBV12-4, the J gene TRBJ1-1, with 7 bases lining up with TRBD1. The CDR3 loop reads CASSERDRRNTEAFF. The CDR3 nucleotides read TGTGCCAGCAGTGAGAGGGACAGAAGGAACACTGAAGCTTTCTTT.